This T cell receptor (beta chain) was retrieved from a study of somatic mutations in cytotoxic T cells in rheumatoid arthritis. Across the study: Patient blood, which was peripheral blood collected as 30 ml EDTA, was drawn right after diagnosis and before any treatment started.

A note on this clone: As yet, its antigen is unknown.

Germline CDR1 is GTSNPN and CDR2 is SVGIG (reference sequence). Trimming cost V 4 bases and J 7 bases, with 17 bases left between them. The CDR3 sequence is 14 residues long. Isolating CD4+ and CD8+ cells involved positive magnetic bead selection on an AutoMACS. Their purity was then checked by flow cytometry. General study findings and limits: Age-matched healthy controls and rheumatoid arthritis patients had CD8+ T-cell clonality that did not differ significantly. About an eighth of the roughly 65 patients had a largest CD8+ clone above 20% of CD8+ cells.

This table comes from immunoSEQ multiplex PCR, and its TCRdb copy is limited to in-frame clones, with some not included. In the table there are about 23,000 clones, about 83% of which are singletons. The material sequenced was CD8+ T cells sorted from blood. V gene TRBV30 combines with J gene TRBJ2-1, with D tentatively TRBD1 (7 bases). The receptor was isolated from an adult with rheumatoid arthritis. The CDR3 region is CAWTEVAGGNEQFF. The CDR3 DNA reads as TGTGCCTGGACCGAAGTGGCAGGGGGGAATGAGCAGTTCTTC.